A single sample gave rise to the 30 T cell receptor beta chains below, sequenced in a study of T cell repertoires in cytomegalovirus infection. Each CDR3 protein gets one entry after TCRdb re-called the reads with MiXCR. Of about 260,000 distinct CDR3 sequences listed, roughly 9.1% are singletons. The sequenced material came from PBMCs. The receptor source for this set is a human donor in good health (CMV status not recorded). Some clones in this sample may be carry-over from other donors' samples.

This clonotype was counted many times. The chain carries TRBV12-3 or TRBV12-4 and TRBJ1-6; 8 bases are shared with TRBD1. The CDR3 length is 15 residues. J gave up 3 bases and V 6 bases, and 4 bases lay outside the gene matches. The CDR3 spells CASRSTGDYNSPLHF. CDR3 DNA sequence: TGTGCCAGCAGGTCGACAGGGGACTATAATTCACCCCTCCACTTT.

This clonotype has a count of ten or more. Germline and junction disagree at one end, which may indicate a read error. This chain connects TRBV7-6 to TRBJ2-2; D may be TRBD2 (6 bases). This CDR3 is built from 17 residues. In germline, CDR1 is SGHVS, CDR2 FNYEAQ. CDR3 DNA: TGTGCCAGCAGCCTAGCGCAGCGACAGATGAAGCCCGGGGAGCTGTTTTTT. Translation gives CASSLAQRQMKPGELFF.

This sequence joins TRBV28 and TRBJ1-6; weak D call: TRBD1 (6 bases). With 3 bases removed from V and 6 bases from J, the gap between germline ends came to 15 bases. This CDR3 comprises 16 residues. Germline CDR1 MDHEN, CDR2 SYDVKM. CDR3 region: CASSLGGGGGNSPLHF. The CDR3 DNA reads as TGTGCCAGCAGTTTGGGGGGGGGCGGAGGTAATTCACCCCTCCACTTT. Based on the CDR3 plus reference TRBV28 and TRBJ1-6, the full variable domain is DVKVTQSSRYLVKRTGEKVFLECVQDMDHENMFWYRQDPGLGLRLIYFSYDVKMKEKGDIPEGYSVSREKKERFSLILESASTNQTSMYLCASSLGGGGGNSPLHFGNGTRLTVT.

This chain uses TRBV20-1 with TRBJ2-1, with a tentative D call TRBD2 (8 bases). V dropped 3 bases and J dropped 7 bases, with 22 bases sitting between them. This CDR3 spans 16 amino acids. Germline CDR1 DFQATT, CDR2 SNEGSKA (reference sequence). The CDR3 protein is CSARTTGGGQWNEQFF. Here the CDR3 DNA reads TGCAGTGCTAGGACAACCGGGGGGGGACAGTGGAATGAGCAGTTCTTC.

The table lists this clonotype with many counts. This chain links TRBV7-2 with TRBJ1-6; a weak D match, TRBD1 (6 bases). The CDR3 loop spans 15 amino acids. V was pared by 6 bases and J by 0 bases, with 9 bases between. In germline, CDR1 is SGHTA, CDR2 FQGNSA. For the CDR3, the DNA is TGTGCCAGCAGTCGGACAGTCTCCTATAATTCACCCCTCCACTTT. Amino acids: CASSRTVSYNSPLHF.

In this sample, this clonotype turned up many times. V is TRBV11-2 and J is TRBJ1-1; D call uncertain. The V and J ends lost 0 bases and 3 bases respectively, with 8 bases between them. The germline gives CDR1 SGHAT, CDR2 FQNNGV. This CDR3 is built from 14 residues. As DNA, the CDR3 is TGTGCCAGCAGCTTAGAAGGTTGGGACACTGAAGCTTTCTTT. Translated, it gives CASSLEGWDTEAFF. The full variable domain, its missing parts supplied by reference TRBV11-2 and TRBJ1-1, is EAGVAQSPRYKIIEKRQSVAFWCNPISGHATLYWYQQILGQGPKLLIQFQNNGVVDDSQLPKDRFSAERLKGVDSTLKIQPAKLEDSAVYLCASSLEGWDTEAFFGQGTRLTVV.

The chain combines TRBV6-1 with TRBJ2-7, with D perhaps matching TRBD2 (6 bases). The germline V gene has CDR1 MNHNS and CDR2 SASEGT. V lost 9 bases, J lost 1 base, and 16 bases lay in between. The CDR3 consists of 14 residues. The CDR3 DNA is TGTGCCAGTCGCGGGACTGCAGTATCCTACGAGCAGTACTTC. Amino acids: CASRGTAVSYEQYF.

The sample holds many counts of this clonotype. This chain connects TRBV19 to TRBJ1-5; D is possibly TRBD1 (5 bases). CDR1 is LNHDA and CDR2 is SQIVND in the germline V gene (reference sequence). V lost 6 bases and J lost 4, with 13 bases in between. CDR3 length: 14 amino acids. The CDR3 region has the DNA TGTGCCAGTAGAGAGCAGGGTGGGAATCAGCCCCAGCATTTT. This gives the protein CASREQGGNQPQHF.

This clonotype was detected ten times or more. This chain connects TRBV7-2 to TRBJ1-4; D might be TRBD1 (6 bases). Per the germline V gene, CDR1 is SGHTA and CDR2 is FQGNSA. The CDR3 is made up of 16 amino acids. V was clipped by 5 bases and J by 3 bases, with 16 bases between them. CDR3 nucleotide sequence: TGTGCCAGCAGCCTACTAGGACAGTCTCCTAATGAAAAACTGTTTTTT. Translated, it gives CASSLLGQSPNEKLFF.

This clonotype was picked up many times. V gene TRBV5-1 combines with J gene TRBJ1-2; TRBD1 is a possible D gene (5 bases). Germline V CDR1 and CDR2: SGHRS, YFSETQ. Trimming stripped 4 bases from V and 4 bases from J, with 11 bases between. This CDR3 comprises 13 residues. This CDR3 reads CASSVLGPYGYTF. The CDR3 region has the DNA TGCGCCAGCAGCGTCCTGGGGCCCTATGGCTACACCTTC.

In DNA, the CDR3 is TGTGCCAGCAGTTTAGCAGACCTAGCCAAAAACATTCAGTACTTC. It codes for CASSLADLAKNIQYF. The V call is TRBV12-3 or TRBV12-4, the J call TRBJ2-4; D not resolved. The CDR3 is 15 amino acids. The V end lost 0 bases, the J end lost 0 bases, and 6 bases lay between the germline ends.

There are many counts of this clonotype. The chain uses TRBV11-2 and TRBJ1-1, with a weak D call TRBD1 (6 bases). Trimming stripped 5 bases from V and 11 bases from J, with 21 bases between. The germline V gene has CDR1 SGHAT and CDR2 FQNNGV. The CDR3 has 14 residues. CDR3 region: CASSRGRIAGEAFF. The DNA for the CDR3 is TGTGCCAGCAGCCGAGGGAGGATCGCAGGGGAGGCTTTCTTT.

This clonotype came up many times. The chain links TRBV7-2 to TRBJ2-2; no clear D gene. The CDR3 sequence is 16 residues long. Looked up from germline, CDR1 is SGHTA and CDR2 is FQGNSA. Trimming took off 4 bases at V and 3 bases at J, with 15 bases between the two ends. The CDR3 DNA reads TGTGCCAGCAGCTCCGATCCCACAGCTTACACCGGGGAGCTGTTTTTT. It codes for CASSSDPTAYTGELFF.

For this clonotype: Since a much larger clone is just one base distant, this may be a read error. The V call is TRBV20-1, the J call TRBJ2-2, with D perhaps TRBD1 or TRBD2 (5 bases each). Germline V gives CDR1 DFQATT, CDR2 SNEGSKA (reference sequence). This CDR3 has 14 amino acids. CDR3 in amino acids: CSTRRQINTGELFF. The CDR3 DNA reads TGCAGTACTAGGAGACAGATTAACACCGGGGAGCTGTTTTTT.

Details on this clonotype: Being one base from a much bigger clone, this may be a read error. The chain combines TRBV7-3 with TRBJ2-3; TRBD2 aligns across 8 bases. The CDR3 runs to 15 residues. Germline CDR1 and CDR2: SGHTA and FQGTGA. DNA for the CDR3: TGTGCCAGCAGCCTAGGAGCGGGGGCGACAGATACGCAGAATTTT. Residues: CASSLGAGATDTQNF.

This clonotype was picked up many times. This chain uses TRBV7-2 with TRBJ2-7; 7 bases agree with TRBD1. Looked up from germline, CDR1 is SGHTA and CDR2 is FQGNSA. Germline trimming cut 3 bases from V and 5 bases from J; bases unmatched to any gene: 4. This CDR3 has 13 amino acids. The CDR3: CASSFKQGNEQYF. CDR3 sequence (DNA): TGTGCCAGCAGCTTCAAACAGGGGAACGAGCAGTACTTC.

The table lists this clonotype with many counts. The V call is TRBV11-2, the J call TRBJ2-7; D uncertain. CDR1 is SGHAT and CDR2 is FQNNGV in the germline V gene. Trimming removed 1 base from V and 3 bases from J, with 10 bases in between. The CDR3 has 14 amino acids. DNA of the CDR3: TGTGCCAGCAGCTTAGGATCCACCGGCTACGAGCAGTACTTC. Translating gives CASSLGSTGYEQYF. Filled out from reference TRBV11-2 and TRBJ2-7, the complete variable domain reads EAGVAQSPRYKIIEKRQSVAFWCNPISGHATLYWYQQILGQGPKLLIQFQNNGVVDDSQLPKDRFSAERLKGVDSTLKIQPAKLEDSAVYLCASSLGSTGYEQYFGPGTRLTVT.

This clonotype turned up a few times. The gene calls are TRBV7-6 and TRBJ1-2; no firm D call. Trimming removed 5 bases from V and 12 bases from J, with 16 bases in between. Germline values: CDR1 SGHVS, CDR2 FNYEAQ. The CDR3 spans 12 residues. The CDR3 is CASSPNSHGDTF. CDR3 nucleotides: TGTGCCAGCAGCCCCAACAGCCATGGGGACACCTTC.

This clonotype appeared many times. V is TRBV7-2 and J is TRBJ2-6; a weak D match, TRBD1 (5 bases). V was trimmed by 2 bases and J by 1 base, leaving 12 bases between them. This CDR3 contains 17 residues. Germline CDR1 reads SGHTA; CDR2 reads FQGNSA. CDR3 sequence (DNA): TGTGCCAGCAGCTTACAGGGATTTTTATCTGGGGCCAACGTCCTGACTTTC. It yields the protein CASSLQGFLSGANVLTF.

In its sample, this clonotype was seen many times. The chain couples TRBV7-3 to TRBJ2-1, with TRBD2 identical over 12 bases. The CDR3 spans 15 residues. Germline CDR1 reads SGHTA; CDR2 reads FQGTGA. The V and J ends lost 5 bases and 10 bases, in that order; junction bases with no gene match: 9. The CDR3 is CASSPASGGAWEQFF. The CDR3 nucleotides are TGTGCCAGCAGCCCAGCTAGCGGGGGGGCATGGGAGCAGTTCTTC.

This clonotype showed up many times. The chain is built from TRBV6-1 and TRBJ2-1; TRBD2 matches at 9 bases. Looked up from germline, CDR1 is MNHNS and CDR2 is SASEGT. Trimming at V came to 6 bases and at J to 8 bases, leaving 11 bases not matched to a gene. The CDR3 extends over 15 amino acids. CDR3 residues: CASSNRASGNDEQFF. The DNA of the CDR3 is TGTGCCAGCAGCAACAGGGCTAGCGGGAACGATGAGCAGTTCTTC.

This clonotype was found many times. This rearrangement joins TRBV28 to TRBJ2-7, with 10 bases that match TRBD1. V lost 6 bases and J lost 2; bases outside the gene matches: 7. CDR1 and CDR2 from the germline V gene are MDHEN and SYDVKM. The CDR3 has 15 residues. CDR3 bases: TGTGCCAGCAGGTCCGGGACAGGGGCTCCCTACGAGCAGTACTTC. It yields the protein CASRSGTGAPYEQYF.

This clonotype was seen ten or more times. J is TRBJ2-7 and V is TRBV7-2; 7 nucleotides match TRBD2. The CDR3 extends over 12 amino acids. Germline CDR1 is SGHTA and CDR2 is FQGNSA. The V and J ends lost 5 bases and 6 bases, in that order; junction bases with no gene match: 4. The CDR3 sequence is CASSRPGGEQYF. The CDR3 bases are TGTGCCAGCAGCAGACCGGGGGGCGAGCAGTACTTC.

In its sample, this clonotype was seen a few times. V is TRBV7-2 and J is TRBJ2-1; TRBD2 matches at 7 bases. With V trimmed by 4 bases and J by 0 bases, 6 bases remained unmatched. Germline V gene sequence: CDR1 SGHTA, CDR2 FQGNSA. The CDR3 length is 16 residues. CDR3: CASSSSSGSSYNEQFF. CDR3 coding DNA: TGTGCCAGCAGCTCCTCTAGCGGTAGCTCCTACAATGAGCAGTTCTTC.

The chain recombines TRBV27 with TRBJ1-2; no clear D. This CDR3 contains 16 residues. With 5 bases removed from V and 2 bases from J, the gap between germline ends came to 18 bases. Germline V gene sequence: CDR1 MNHEY, CDR2 SMNVEV (reference sequence). CDR3 sequence reads: CASSPLRPPLNYGYTF. CDR3 in DNA: TGTGCCAGCAGTCCCCTAAGACCGCCCTTGAACTATGGCTACACCTTC.

This clonotype was seen ten or more times. This sequence joins TRBV20-1 and TRBJ2-3; TRBD2 aligns across 11 bases. With V trimmed by 0 bases and J by 9 bases, 11 bases remained unmatched. This CDR3 has 16 amino acids. The germline CDR1 and CDR2 sequences are DFQATT and SNEGSKA (reference sequence). The chain's CDR3 is CSARESLAGGRRTQYF. The DNA for the CDR3 is TGCAGTGCTAGAGAATCCTTAGCGGGGGGGCGAAGAACGCAGTATTTT.

This clonotype was recorded at least ten times. V and J are TRBV28 and TRBJ2-5; 11 positions agree with TRBD2. J was trimmed by 5 bases and V by 10 bases; bases with no gene match: 6. The CDR3 runs 13 residues. CDR1 is MDHEN, CDR2 SYDVKM, per germline. The CDR3: CATIAGGMETQYF. Here the CDR3 DNA reads TGTGCCACTATAGCGGGGGGGATGGAGACCCAGTACTTC.

This clonotype occurred a few times. The chain links TRBV19 to TRBJ2-1; tentative D call: TRBD2 (5 bases). This CDR3 comprises 11 residues. Germline assignment: CDR1 LNHDA and CDR2 SQIVND (reference sequence). The germline V and J ends were trimmed by 6 bases and 6 bases, with 6 bases remaining between them. DNA of the CDR3: TGTGCCAGTAGACTAGTCAATGAGCAGTTCTTC. Translated, it gives CASRLVNEQFF.

This clonotype was seen at least ten times. The rearrangement uses TRBV15 and TRBJ1-4; D not certain. Trimming cost V 3 bases and J 0 bases, with 11 bases left between them. The CDR3 has 16 amino acids. The V gene's germline CDR1 is LNHNV and CDR2 YYDKDF (reference sequence). The CDR3, as DNA: TGTGCCACCAGCAGCGGAGGAAGGGCAACTAATGAAAAACTGTTTTTT. Translation: CATSSGGRATNEKLFF.

In this sample, this clonotype turned up a few times. The CDR3 region is CASSGKGQGHTEAFF. CDR3 sequence (DNA): TGTGCCAGCAGTGGGAAAGGACAGGGGCACACTGAAGCTTTCTTT. This rearrangement joins TRBV6-1 to TRBJ1-1, with TRBD1 matching over 9 bases. V lost 4 bases to trimming and J lost 3 bases; unmatched junction nucleotides: 6. The CDR3 runs to 15 residues. The germline gives CDR1 MNHNS, CDR2 SASEGT.